What follows is one T cell receptor beta chain and its context. Its antigen is undetermined. Clones were read by immunoSEQ multiplex PCR, and TCRdb kept only the in-frame ones, dropping some. The repertoire has 150,000 or so clones, roughly nine tenths of them found once; the top ten carry 15% to 20%. This sample is drawn from a study of T cell responses to AZD1222 COVID-19 vaccine. The study, taken as a whole, reports: Donors in the cohort were predominantly white British and more often female, and clonal diversity was possibly underestimated.

The origin of this receptor is an adult in good health. Sequencing was performed on peripheral blood, taken on day 0 of AZD1222 vaccination.

The CDR3 protein is CASSIARTGQTYNEQFF. CDR3 in DNA: TGTGCCAGTAGTATCGCCCGGACAGGGCAGACCTACAATGAGCAGTTCTTC. This chain connects TRBV19 to TRBJ2-1, with TRBD1 identical over 8 bases. With V trimmed by 3 bases and J by 2 bases, 9 bases remained unmatched. Germline V CDR1 and CDR2: LNHDA, SQIVND (reference sequence). This CDR3 contains 17 residues.